The present T cell receptor (beta chain) was sequenced within a study of cytomegalovirus exposure and HLA in healthy donors. The V gene lost 0 bases and the J gene lost 7 bases, with 16 bases spanning the gap. CDR1 and CDR2 (germline): SGHRS, YFSETQ. CDR3 length equals 15 residues. Every donor was a healthy person donating bone marrow. PCR primers comprised 60 Vbeta and 13 Jbeta primers. Repertoires were generated with immunoSEQ multiplex PCR, while TCRdb's copy carries only in-frame clones and drops some. The table lists 100,000 to 150,000 clones, around 78% of them singletons. The receptor comes from a man aged 35 to 55 in good health and CMV-seronegative. The V gene is TRBV5-1, the J gene TRBJ1-2; D unclear. The material sequenced was PBMCs. The CDR3 nucleotides read TGCGCCAGCAGCTTGGCCGGTCAAAACCCCTCTGGCTACACCTTC. Its translation is CASSLAGQNPSGYTF. Based on the CDR3 plus reference TRBV5-1 and TRBJ1-2, the full variable domain is KAGVTQTPRYLIKTRGQQVTLSCSPISGHRSVSWYQQTPGQGLQFLFEYFSETQRNKGNFPGRFSGRQFSNSRSEMNVSTLELGDSALYLCASSLAGQNPSGYTFGSGTRLTVV.